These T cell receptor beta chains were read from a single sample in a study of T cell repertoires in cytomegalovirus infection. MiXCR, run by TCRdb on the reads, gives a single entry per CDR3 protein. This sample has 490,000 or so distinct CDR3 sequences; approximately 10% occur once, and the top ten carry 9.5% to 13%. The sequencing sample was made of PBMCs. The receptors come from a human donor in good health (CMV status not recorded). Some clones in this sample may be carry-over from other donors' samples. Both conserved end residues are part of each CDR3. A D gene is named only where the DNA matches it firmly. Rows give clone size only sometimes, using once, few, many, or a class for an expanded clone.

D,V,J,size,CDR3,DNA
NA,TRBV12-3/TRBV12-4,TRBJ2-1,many,CASSTGPAAYNEQFF,TGTGCCAGCAGCACCGGACCCGCGGCTTACAATGAGCAGTTCTTC
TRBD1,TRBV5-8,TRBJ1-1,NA,CASSSGQADTEAFF,TGTGCCAGCAGCTCGGGACAGGCAGACACTGAAGCTTTCTTT
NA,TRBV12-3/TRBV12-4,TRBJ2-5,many,CASSVSPHRDQETQYF,TGTGCCAGCAGCGTTTCCCCCCACAGGGATCAAGAGACCCAGTACTTC
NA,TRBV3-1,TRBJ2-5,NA,CASSQAQLQETQYF,TGTGCCAGCAGCCAAGCACAGCTCCAAGAGACCCAGTACTTC
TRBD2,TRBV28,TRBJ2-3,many,CASRPGTSGTDTQYF,TGTGCCAGCCGCCCCGGGACTAGCGGCACAGATACGCAGTATTTT
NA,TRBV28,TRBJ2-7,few,CASSPYDEQYF,TGTGCCAGCAGTCCGTATGATGAGCAGTACTTC
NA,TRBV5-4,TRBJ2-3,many,CASSLGRGAIDTQYF,TGTGCCAGCAGCTTGGGCCGGGGGGCCATTGATACGCAGTATTTT
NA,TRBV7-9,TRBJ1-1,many,CASTPRGDTEAFF,TGTGCCAGCACTCCGCGGGGGGATACTGAAGCTTTCTTT
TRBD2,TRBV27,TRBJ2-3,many,CASTFSGGERYTQYF,TGTGCCAGCACGTTTAGCGGGGGGGAGAGGTATACGCAGTATTTT
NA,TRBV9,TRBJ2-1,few,CASSVRPLSYNEQFF,TGTGCCAGCAGCGTAAGGCCACTCTCCTACAATGAGCAGTTCTTC
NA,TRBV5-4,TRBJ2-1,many,CASMGGEYNEQFF,TGTGCCAGCATGGGAGGCGAATACAATGAGCAGTTCTTC
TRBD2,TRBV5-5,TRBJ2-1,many,CASSLTSGTTYNEQFF,TGTGCCAGCAGCTTGACTAGCGGGACCACCTACAATGAGCAGTTCTTC
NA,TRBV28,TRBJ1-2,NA,CASRRDGYTF,TGTGCCAGTCGGCGAGATGGCTACACCTTC
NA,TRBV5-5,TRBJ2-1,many,CASSLSSHNEQFF,TGTGCCAGCAGCTTATCATCACACAATGAGCAGTTCTTC
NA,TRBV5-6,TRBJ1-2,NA,CASSLGQSNYGYTF,TGTGCCAGCAGCTTGGGTCAGTCTAACTATGGCTACACCTTC
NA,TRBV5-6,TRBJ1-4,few,CASSPNAGRSNEKLFF,TGTGCCAGCAGCCCCAACGCGGGACGGAGTAATGAAAAACTGTTTTTT
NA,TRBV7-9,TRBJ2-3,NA,CASSLGLDYTQYF,TGTGCCAGCAGCTTAGGCTTGGATTATACGCAGTATTTT
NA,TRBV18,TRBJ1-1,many,CASSPPGGRTEAFF,TGTGCCAGCTCACCTCCTGGGGGCCGGACTGAAGCTTTCTTT
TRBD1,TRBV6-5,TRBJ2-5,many,CASSYGTGKETQYF,TGTGCCAGCAGTTACGGGACAGGGAAAGAGACCCAGTACTTC
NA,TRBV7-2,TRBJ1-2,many,CASSLGVIGGYTF,TGTGCCAGCAGTTTAGGGGTAATAGGTGGCTACACCTTC
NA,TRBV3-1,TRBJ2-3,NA,CASREKGGGLFNTQYF,TGTGCCAGCAGGGAAAAGGGCGGGGGCCTCTTTAATACGCAGTATTTT
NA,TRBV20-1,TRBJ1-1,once,CSARGGGGLTEAFF,TGCAGTGCTAGAGGAGGAGGGGGATTGACTGAAGCTTTCTTT
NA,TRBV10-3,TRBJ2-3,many,CAISGRDTDTQYF,TGTGCCATCAGTGGGCGGGACACAGATACGCAGTATTTT
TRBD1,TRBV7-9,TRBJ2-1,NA,CASSIQGASYNEQFF,TGTGCCAGCAGCATACAGGGGGCAAGTTACAATGAGCAGTTCTTC
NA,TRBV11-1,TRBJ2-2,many,CASSSRDWPNTGELFF,TGTGCCAGCAGCTCCCGAGACTGGCCTAACACCGGGGAGCTGTTTTTT
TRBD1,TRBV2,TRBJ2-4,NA,CASSGQGAKNIQYF,TGTGCCAGCAGTGGACAGGGGGCCAAAAACATTCAGTACTTC
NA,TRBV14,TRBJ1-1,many,CASSQDLRGHTEAFF,TGTGCCAGCAGCCAAGATCTAAGAGGGCACACTGAAGCTTTCTTT
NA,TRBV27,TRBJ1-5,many,CASSRLSVNSNQPQHF,TGTGCCAGCAGTCGTCTATCCGTTAATAGCAATCAGCCCCAGCATTTT
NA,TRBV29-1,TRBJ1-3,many,CSGFSASGNTIYF,TGCAGCGGATTCAGTGCCTCTGGAAACACCATATATTTT
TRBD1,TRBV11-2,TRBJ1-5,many,CASSFGTGFNQPQHF,TGTGCCAGCAGCTTCGGGACAGGGTTTAATCAGCCCCAGCATTTT
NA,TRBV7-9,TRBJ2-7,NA,CASTEEGYEQYF,TGTGCCAGCACCGAAGAAGGCTACGAGCAGTACTTC
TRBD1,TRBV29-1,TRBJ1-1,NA,CSVRGQTNTEAFF,TGCAGCGTTAGGGGACAGACGAACACTGAAGCTTTCTTT
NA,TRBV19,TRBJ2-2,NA,CASSIGGVLNTGELFF,TGTGCCAGTAGTATTGGAGGAGTACTGAACACCGGGGAGCTGTTTTTT